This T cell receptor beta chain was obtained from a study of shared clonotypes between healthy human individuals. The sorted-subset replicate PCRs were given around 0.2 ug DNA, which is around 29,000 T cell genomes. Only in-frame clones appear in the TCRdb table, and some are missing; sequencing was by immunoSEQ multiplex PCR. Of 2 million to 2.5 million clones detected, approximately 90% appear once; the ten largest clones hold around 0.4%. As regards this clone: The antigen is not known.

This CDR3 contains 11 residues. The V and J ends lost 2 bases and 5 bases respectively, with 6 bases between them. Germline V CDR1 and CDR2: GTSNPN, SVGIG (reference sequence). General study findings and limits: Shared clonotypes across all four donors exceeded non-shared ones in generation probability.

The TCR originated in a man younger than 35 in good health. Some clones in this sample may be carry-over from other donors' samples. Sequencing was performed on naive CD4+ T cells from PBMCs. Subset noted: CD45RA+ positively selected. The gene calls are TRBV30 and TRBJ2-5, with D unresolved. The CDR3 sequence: CAWSNAETQYF. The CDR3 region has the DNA TGTGCCTGGAGTAATGCCGAGACCCAGTACTTC.